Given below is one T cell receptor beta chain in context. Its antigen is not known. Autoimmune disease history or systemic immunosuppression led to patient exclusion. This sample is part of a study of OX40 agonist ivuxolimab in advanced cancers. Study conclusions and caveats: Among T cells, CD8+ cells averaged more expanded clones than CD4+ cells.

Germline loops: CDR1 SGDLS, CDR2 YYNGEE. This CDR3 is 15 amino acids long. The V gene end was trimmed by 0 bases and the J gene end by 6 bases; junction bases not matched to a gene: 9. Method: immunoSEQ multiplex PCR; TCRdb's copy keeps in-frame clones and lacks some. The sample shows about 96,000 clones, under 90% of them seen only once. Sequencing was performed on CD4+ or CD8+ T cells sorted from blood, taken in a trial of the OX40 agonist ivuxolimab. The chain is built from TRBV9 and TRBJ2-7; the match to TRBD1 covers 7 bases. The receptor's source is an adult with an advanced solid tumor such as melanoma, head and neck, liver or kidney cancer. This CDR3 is CASSVGPDRVGEQYF. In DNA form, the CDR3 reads TGTGCCAGCAGCGTAGGCCCCGACAGGGTGGGCGAGCAGTACTTC.